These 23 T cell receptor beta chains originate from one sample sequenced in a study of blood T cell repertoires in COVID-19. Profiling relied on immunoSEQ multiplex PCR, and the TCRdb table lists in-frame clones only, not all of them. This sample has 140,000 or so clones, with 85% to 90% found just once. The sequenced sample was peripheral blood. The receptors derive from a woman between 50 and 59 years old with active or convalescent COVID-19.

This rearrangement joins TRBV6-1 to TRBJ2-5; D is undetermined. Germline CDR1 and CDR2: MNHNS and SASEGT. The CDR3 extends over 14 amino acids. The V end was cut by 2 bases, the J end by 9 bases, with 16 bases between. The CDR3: CASSESLWSEPQYF. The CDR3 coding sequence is TGTGCCAGCAGTGAAAGTTTATGGTCGGAGCCCCAGTACTTC.

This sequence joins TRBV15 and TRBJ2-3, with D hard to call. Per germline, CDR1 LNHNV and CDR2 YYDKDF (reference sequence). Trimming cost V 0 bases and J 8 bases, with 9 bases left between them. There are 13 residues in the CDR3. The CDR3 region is CATSREEIGTQYF. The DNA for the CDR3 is TGTGCCACCAGCAGAGAGGAGATAGGTACGCAGTATTTT.

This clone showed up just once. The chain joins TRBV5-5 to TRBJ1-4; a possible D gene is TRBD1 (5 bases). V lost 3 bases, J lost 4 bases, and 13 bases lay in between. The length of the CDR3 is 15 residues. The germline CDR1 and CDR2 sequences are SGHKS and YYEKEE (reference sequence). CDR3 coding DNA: TGTGCCAGCAGCTCCGGGACTCTAAATAATGAAAAACTGTTTTTT. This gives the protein CASSSGTLNNEKLFF.

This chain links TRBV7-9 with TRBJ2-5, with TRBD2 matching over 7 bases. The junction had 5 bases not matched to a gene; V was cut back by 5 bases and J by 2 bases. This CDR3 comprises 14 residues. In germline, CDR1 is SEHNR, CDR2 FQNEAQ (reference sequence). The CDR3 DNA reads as TGTGCCAGCAGCCCGGGACTAACTCAAGAGACCCAGTACTTC. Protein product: CASSPGLTQETQYF.

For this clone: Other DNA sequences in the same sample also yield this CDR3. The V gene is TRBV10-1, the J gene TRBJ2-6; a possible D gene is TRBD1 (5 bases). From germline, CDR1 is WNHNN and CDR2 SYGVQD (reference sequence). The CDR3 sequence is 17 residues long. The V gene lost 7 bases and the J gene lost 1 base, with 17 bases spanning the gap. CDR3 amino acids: CASTQGGKGSGANVLTF. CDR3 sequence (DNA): TGCGCCAGCACCCAGGGTGGGAAAGGGTCTGGGGCCAACGTCCTGACTTTC.

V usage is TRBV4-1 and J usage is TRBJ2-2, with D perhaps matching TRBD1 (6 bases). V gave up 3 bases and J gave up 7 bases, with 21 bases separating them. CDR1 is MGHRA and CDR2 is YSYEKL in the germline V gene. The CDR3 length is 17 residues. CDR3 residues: CASSHPNLGAQDGELFF. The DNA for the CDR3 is TGCGCCAGCAGCCACCCAAACTTGGGGGCACAGGACGGGGAGCTGTTTTTT.

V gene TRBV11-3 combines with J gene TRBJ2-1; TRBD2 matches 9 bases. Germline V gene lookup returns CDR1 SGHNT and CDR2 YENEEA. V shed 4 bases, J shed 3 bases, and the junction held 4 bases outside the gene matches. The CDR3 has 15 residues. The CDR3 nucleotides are TGTGCCAGCAGCTCACAGACTAGCGGCTACAATGAGCAGTTCTTC. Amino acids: CASSSQTSGYNEQFF.

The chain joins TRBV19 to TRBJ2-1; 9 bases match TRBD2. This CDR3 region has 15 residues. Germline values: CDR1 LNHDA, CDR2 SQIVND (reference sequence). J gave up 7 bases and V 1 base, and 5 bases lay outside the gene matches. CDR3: CASSIGGGRDNEQFF. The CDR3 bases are TGTGCCAGTAGTATAGGTGGCGGGAGGGATAATGAGCAGTTCTTC.

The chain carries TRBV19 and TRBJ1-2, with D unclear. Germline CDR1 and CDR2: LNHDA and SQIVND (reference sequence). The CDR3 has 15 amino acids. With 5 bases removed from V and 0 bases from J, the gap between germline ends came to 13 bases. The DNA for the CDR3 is TGTGCCAGTAGTCCCCCCGGAGAAACTAACTATGGCTACACCTTC. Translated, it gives CASSPPGETNYGYTF.

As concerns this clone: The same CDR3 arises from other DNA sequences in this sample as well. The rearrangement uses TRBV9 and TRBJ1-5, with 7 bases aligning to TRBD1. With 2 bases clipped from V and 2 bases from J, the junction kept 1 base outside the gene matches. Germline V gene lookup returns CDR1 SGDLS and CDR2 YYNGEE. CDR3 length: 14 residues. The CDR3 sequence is CASSVGTGNQPQHF. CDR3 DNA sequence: TGTGCCAGCAGCGTCGGGACAGGCAATCAGCCCCAGCATTTT.

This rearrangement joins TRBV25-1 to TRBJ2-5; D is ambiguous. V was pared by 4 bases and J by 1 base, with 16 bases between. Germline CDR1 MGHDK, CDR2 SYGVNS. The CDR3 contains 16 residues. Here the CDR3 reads CASSALSEAFQETQYF. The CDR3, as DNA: TGTGCCAGCAGTGCCCTTTCTGAGGCTTTCCAAGAGACCCAGTACTTC.

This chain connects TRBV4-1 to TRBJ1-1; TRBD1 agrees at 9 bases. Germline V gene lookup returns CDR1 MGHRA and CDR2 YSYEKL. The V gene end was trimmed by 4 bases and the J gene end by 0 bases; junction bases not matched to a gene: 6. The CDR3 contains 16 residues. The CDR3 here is CASSRKDRGLNTEAFF. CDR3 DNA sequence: TGCGCCAGCAGCCGAAAGGACAGGGGATTGAACACTGAAGCTTTCTTT.

This chain's CDR3 is CASSQDGLEAREEGSFEAFF. The CDR3, as DNA: TGCGCCAGCAGTCAAGACGGGTTAGAGGCGAGAGAGGAGGGGTCGTTTGAAGCTTTCTTT. The chain has TRBV23-1 and TRBJ1-1; maybe TRBD1 (5 bases). TRBV23-1 qualifies as an ORF whose function is uncertain. The CDR3 has 20 residues. V lost 2 bases, J lost 7 bases, and 32 bases lay in between.

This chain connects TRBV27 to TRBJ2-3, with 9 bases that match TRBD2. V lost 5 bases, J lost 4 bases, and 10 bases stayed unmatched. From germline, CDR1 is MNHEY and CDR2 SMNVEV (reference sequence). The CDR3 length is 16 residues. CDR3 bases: TGTGCCAGCAGTCCCCCTTTGGCGGGGGGGGCAGATACGCAGTATTTT. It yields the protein CASSPPLAGGADTQYF.

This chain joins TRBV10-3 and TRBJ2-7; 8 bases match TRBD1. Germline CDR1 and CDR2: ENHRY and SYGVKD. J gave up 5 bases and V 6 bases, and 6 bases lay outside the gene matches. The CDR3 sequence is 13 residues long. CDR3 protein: CAIRDRENDEQYF. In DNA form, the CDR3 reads TGTGCCATCAGGGACAGGGAGAACGACGAGCAGTACTTC.

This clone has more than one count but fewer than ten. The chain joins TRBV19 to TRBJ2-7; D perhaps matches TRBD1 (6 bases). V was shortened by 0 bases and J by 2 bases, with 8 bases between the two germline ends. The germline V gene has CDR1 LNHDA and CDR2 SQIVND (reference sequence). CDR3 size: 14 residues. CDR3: CASSIEDRTYEQYF. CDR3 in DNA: TGTGCCAGTAGTATAGAAGACAGGACCTACGAGCAGTACTTC.

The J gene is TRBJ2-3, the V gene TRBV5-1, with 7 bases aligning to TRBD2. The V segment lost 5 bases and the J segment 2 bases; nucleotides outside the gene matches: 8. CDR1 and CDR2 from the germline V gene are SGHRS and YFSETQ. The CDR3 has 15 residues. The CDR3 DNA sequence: TGCGCCAGCAGGATGGGGGGGTTTAACACAGATACGCAGTATTTT. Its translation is CASRMGGFNTDTQYF.

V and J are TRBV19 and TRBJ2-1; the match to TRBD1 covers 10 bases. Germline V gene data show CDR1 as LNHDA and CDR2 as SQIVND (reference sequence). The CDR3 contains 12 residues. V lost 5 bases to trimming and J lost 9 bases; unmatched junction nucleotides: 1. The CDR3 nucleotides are TGTGCCAGTAGTCGGGACAGGGGTGAGCAGTTCTTC. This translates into CASSRDRGEQFF.

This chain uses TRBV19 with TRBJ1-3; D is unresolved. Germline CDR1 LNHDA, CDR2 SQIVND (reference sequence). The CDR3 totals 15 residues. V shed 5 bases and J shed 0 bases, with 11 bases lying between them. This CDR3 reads CASSSTGASGNTIYF. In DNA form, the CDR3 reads TGTGCCAGTAGTTCGACTGGAGCCTCTGGAAACACCATATATTTT.

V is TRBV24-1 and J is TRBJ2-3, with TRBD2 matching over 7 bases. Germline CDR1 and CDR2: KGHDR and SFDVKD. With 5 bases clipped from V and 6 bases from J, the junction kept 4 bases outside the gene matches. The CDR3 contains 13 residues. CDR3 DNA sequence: TGTGCCACCAGTGTCCAGGGAGGGGATACGCAGTATTTT. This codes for CATSVQGGDTQYF.

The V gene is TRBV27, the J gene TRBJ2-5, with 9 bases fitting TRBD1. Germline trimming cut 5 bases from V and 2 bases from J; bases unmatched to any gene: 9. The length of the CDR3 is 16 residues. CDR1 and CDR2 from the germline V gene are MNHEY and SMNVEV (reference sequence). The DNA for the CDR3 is TGTGCCAGCAGTCCACTGGGACAGGGAAGGCAAGAGACCCAGTACTTC. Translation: CASSPLGQGRQETQYF.

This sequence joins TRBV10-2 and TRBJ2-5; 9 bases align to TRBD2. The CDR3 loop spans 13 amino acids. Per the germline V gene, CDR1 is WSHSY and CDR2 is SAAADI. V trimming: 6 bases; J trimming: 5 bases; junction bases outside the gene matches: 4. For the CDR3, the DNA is TGCGCCAGCAGCCCTAGCGGGGCGGAGACCCAGTACTTC. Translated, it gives CASSPSGAETQYF.

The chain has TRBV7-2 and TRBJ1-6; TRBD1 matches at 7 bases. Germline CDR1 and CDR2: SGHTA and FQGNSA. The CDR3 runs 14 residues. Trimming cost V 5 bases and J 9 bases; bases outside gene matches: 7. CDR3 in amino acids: CASSPQTGSSPLHF. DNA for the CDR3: TGTGCCAGCAGCCCACAGACAGGGAGTTCACCCCTCCACTTT.